The clone carrying this TCR beta chain was counted between two and nine times. This specimen comes from a study of T cells in Graves' hyperthyroidism and ophthalmopathy. A Clinical Activity Score of at least 3, a NOSPECS grade of at least 4 and a duration under 3 months were recorded in the ophthalmopathy patients. The study excluded patients with uncontrolled infection, other autoimmune disease, pregnancy or lactation. Clinical symptoms, serum thyroxine, TRAb, thyroid ultrasound and orbital computed tomography established diagnosis. CDR1 and CDR2 from the germline V gene are KGHSH and LQKENI. This CDR3 spans 16 amino acids. Trimming stripped 0 bases from V and 6 bases from J, with 15 bases between. The TCR beta CDR3 regions underwent amplification using RNA transcripts as the source. With the HTBI primer set, the TCR CDR3 went through a first round of RT-PCR. MiXCR, applied by TCRdb to the multiplex PCR reads, yields one record per CDR3 protein. The table shows 450,000 to 600,000 distinct CDR3 sequences, with about 20% occurring only once.

This TCR derives from a man between 40 and 49 years old with Graves' ophthalmopathy. The sample comprised blood. The genes are TRBV18 and TRBJ2-4; a weak D match, TRBD1 (6 bases). CDR3 sequence reads: CASSPPSGSRGNIQYF. The CDR3 DNA is TGTGCCAGCTCACCACCGTCCGGATCCAGGGGAAACATTCAGTACTTC.